The 11 T cell receptor beta chains in this list originate from one sample, sequenced in a study of T cell responses to AZD1222 COVID-19 vaccine. Assay: immunoSEQ multiplex PCR; the TCRdb copy retains only in-frame clones and omits some. The sample shows around 96,000 clones, around 84% of them seen only once. Specimen: peripheral blood, collected 28 days after the second AZD1222 dose. Receptor source: an adult who received the AZD1222 COVID-19 vaccine.

This clone was observed a single time. The chain couples TRBV10-3 to TRBJ2-4; D is tentatively TRBD1 or TRBD2 (6 bases each). The CDR3 contains 14 residues. V lost 2 bases, J lost 3 bases, and 8 bases lay in between. The germline V gene encodes CDR1 ENHRY and CDR2 SYGVKD. In DNA, the CDR3 is TGTGCCATCAGTGAGAGGGGGGACAAAAACATTCAGTACTTC. It codes for CAISERGDKNIQYF.

This clone was seen a single time. In DNA form, the CDR3 reads TGTGCCAGTAGTACCGGGACAGGGTTCACCGGGGAGCTGTTTTTT. Its translation is CASSTGTGFTGELFF. The chain combines TRBV19 with TRBJ2-2, with TRBD1 matching over 9 bases. CDR3 length: 15 residues. After removal of 4 bases from V and 4 bases from J, the junction contained 4 bases not matched to a gene. Looked up from germline, CDR1 is LNHDA and CDR2 is SQIVND (reference sequence).

The chain is built from TRBV10-2 and TRBJ2-3; 14 bases map to TRBD2. J was trimmed by 1 base and V by 9 bases; bases with no gene match: 9. This CDR3 contains 17 residues. CDR1 WSHSY and CDR2 SAAADI come from the germline V gene. CDR3 region: CASNTGTSGSGTDTQYF. DNA for the CDR3: TGCGCCAGTAATACGGGGACTAGCGGGAGTGGCACAGATACGCAGTATTTT.

V and J are TRBV29-1 and TRBJ2-1; maybe TRBD1 (5 bases). The ends were cut back, 4 bases at V and 10 bases at J, with 17 bases in the middle. Looked up from germline, CDR1 is SQVTM and CDR2 is ANQGSEA. This CDR3 region has 13 residues. Written as DNA, the CDR3 is TGCAGCGTTGCGTCTGGGGCCCTGAACGAGCAGTTCTTC. Translated: CSVASGALNEQFF.

This chain joins TRBV9 and TRBJ2-1, with D tentatively TRBD2 (5 bases). CDR1 and CDR2 from the germline V gene are SGDLS and YYNGEE. This CDR3 region has 15 residues. V shed 4 bases and J shed 2 bases, with 13 bases lying between them. The CDR3 DNA reads as TGTGCCAGCAGCACCACTAGGGCCACCTACAATGAGCAGTTCTTC. Translation: CASSTTRATYNEQFF. The complete variable domain, with remaining parts taken from reference TRBV9 and TRBJ2-1, reads DSGVTQTPKHLITATGQRVTLRCSPRSGDLSVYWYQQSLDQGLQFLIQYYNGEERAKGNILERFSAQQFPDLHSELNLSSLELGDSALYFCASSTTRATYNEQFFGPGTRLTVL.

This clone has just one count. The J gene is TRBJ1-2, the V gene TRBV7-9, with D tentatively TRBD1 (5 bases). V was pared by 7 bases and J by 4 bases, with 13 bases between. Germline loops: CDR1 SEHNR, CDR2 FQNEAQ (reference sequence). This CDR3 comprises 13 residues. The CDR3 loop is CASIQTGGYGYTF. DNA for the CDR3: TGTGCCAGCATCCAGACGGGGGGCTATGGCTACACCTTC.

The chain links TRBV28 to TRBJ1-1; the D is unclear. V was clipped by 1 base and J by 4 bases, with 10 bases between them. CDR3 length: 14 residues. The germline CDR1 and CDR2 sequences are MDHEN and SYDVKM. This CDR3 is CASSLSAAFTEAFF. The CDR3 nucleotides read TGTGCCAGCAGTTTATCGGCAGCATTCACTGAAGCTTTCTTT.

J is TRBJ1-1 and V is TRBV28, with D possibly matching TRBD1 (5 bases). Germline CDR1 reads MDHEN; CDR2 reads SYDVKM. Trimming stripped 5 bases from V and 4 bases from J, with 14 bases between. The CDR3 consists of 14 residues. CDR3 coding DNA: TGTGCCAGCAGTCCTCCTGGGGGGAGCACTGAAGCTTTCTTT. It yields the protein CASSPPGGSTEAFF.

The chain combines TRBV28 with TRBJ1-3; no reliable D call. Germline lookup yields CDR1 MDHEN and CDR2 SYDVKM. There are 14 residues in the CDR3. Deletions cut 3 bases from V and 0 bases from J, with 6 bases between. CDR3 region: CASSLDRSGNTIYF. The CDR3 DNA sequence: TGTGCCAGCAGTTTGGACCGCTCTGGAAACACCATATATTTT.

The chain joins TRBV28 to TRBJ1-6; 7 positions agree with TRBD1. The CDR3 consists of 13 residues. V trimming: 11 bases; J trimming: 9 bases; junction bases outside the gene matches: 10. Germline CDR1 and CDR2: MDHEN and SYDVKM. This CDR3 is CAGRETGRSPLHF. CDR3 DNA: TGTGCCGGCCGCGAGACAGGGCGTTCACCCCTCCACTTT. Variable domain in full (rest from reference TRBV28 and TRBJ1-6): DVKVTQSSRYLVKRTGEKVFLECVQDMDHENMFWYRQDPGLGLRLIYFSYDVKMKEKGDIPEGYSVSREKKERFSLILESASTNQTSMYLCAGRETGRSPLHFGNGTRLTVT.

The CDR3 protein is CASSSGLAGVYEQYF. CDR3 bases: TGTGCCAGCAGCTCGGGACTAGCGGGAGTATACGAGCAGTACTTC. This chain links TRBV5-5 with TRBJ2-7, with 14 bases lining up with TRBD2. The CDR3 sequence is 15 residues long. Germline CDR1 reads SGHKS; CDR2 reads YYEKEE (reference sequence). The trim removed 3 bases at V and 4 bases at J, leaving 3 bases unmatched.